This T cell receptor (beta chain) was retrieved from a study of blood T cell repertoires in COVID-19. This clone appeared a few times. Trimming left V 5 bases short and J 4 bases short, with 17 bases between. Germline assignment: CDR1 SGHAT and CDR2 FQNNGV. The CDR3 is 15 amino acids. Authors' analysis steps: Nucleated cell number was recorded as an estimate derived from reference gene primer amplification. TCRdb keeps only in-frame clones here, not all; method: immunoSEQ multiplex PCR. The V and J calls and the clone size are those of that table, but D and trimming were determined from the DNA. The table shows some 210,000 clones, with 65% to 85% occurring only once.

Sequencing input: PBMCs or T cells enriched from blood (not recorded which). The chain has TRBV11-2 and TRBJ1-1; D is perhaps TRBD1 (5 bases). This receptor was identified in a man aged 25 to 40 with acute COVID-19. For the CDR3, the DNA is TGTGCCAGCAGCGGAGGGACTCGGGGGACCACTGAAGCTTTCTTT. Translating it yields CASSGGTRGTTEAFF. Together with reference TRBV11-2 and TRBJ1-1, the CDR3 gives the full variable domain: EAGVAQSPRYKIIEKRQSVAFWCNPISGHATLYWYQQILGQGPKLLIQFQNNGVVDDSQLPKDRFSAERLKGVDSTLKIQPAKLEDSAVYLCASSGGTRGTTEAFFGQGTRLTVV.